The present TCR beta chain was sequenced within a study of T cell responses to AZD1222 COVID-19 vaccine. Libraries were prepared by immunoSEQ multiplex PCR; TCRdb keeps only in-frame clonotypes and omits some of them. This sample has about 120,000 clones, with 90% found just once. The length of the CDR3 is 14 residues. V shed 0 bases and J shed 9 bases, with 12 bases lying between them. Germline V gene data show CDR1 as LGHDT and CDR2 as YNNKEL (reference sequence). The TCR sequence derives from an adult in good health. J is TRBJ1-5 and V is TRBV3-1 (or the pseudogene TRBV3-2), with a tentative D call TRBD1 (6 bases). Sequencing used peripheral blood, obtained on day 0 of AZD1222 vaccination. The CDR3 loop is CASSQEWRGVPQHF. For the CDR3, the DNA is TGTGCCAGCAGCCAAGAGTGGAGGGGGGTGCCCCAGCATTTT.